Shown below are 27 T cell receptor beta chains from a single sample sequenced in a study of control samples from healthy donors and cancer patients. Sequencing was performed with immunoSEQ multiplex PCR; in TCRdb, only in-frame clones are kept and a portion is missing. The repertoire holds 85,000 to 95,000 clones, with more than 75% as singletons. The sample comprised blood. The receptors here all came from an older woman in good health.

V is TRBV9 and J is TRBJ2-3; the match to TRBD1 covers 9 bases. Germline CDR1 SGDLS, CDR2 YYNGEE. The CDR3 has 15 amino acids. The V gene end was trimmed by 7 bases and the J gene end by 0 bases; junction bases not matched to a gene: 6. CDR3 nucleotides: TGTGCCAGCGGATCGGGACAGGGTAGCACAGATACGCAGTATTTT. Protein product: CASGSGQGSTDTQYF.

The chain has TRBV27 and TRBJ2-7, with D unclear. The V end lost 4 bases, the J end lost 1 base, and 11 bases lay between the germline ends. Germline CDR1 reads MNHEY; CDR2 reads SMNVEV (reference sequence). This CDR3 comprises 14 residues. DNA for the CDR3: TGTGCCAGCAGTTCGTCTTGGGGTTCCTACGAGCAGTACTTC. Its translation: CASSSSWGSYEQYF.

The J gene is TRBJ1-1, the V gene TRBV19; the D is unclear. The CDR3 is 17 amino acids. CDR1 and CDR2 (germline): LNHDA, SQIVND (reference sequence). The germline V and J ends were trimmed by 4 bases and 4 bases, with 22 bases remaining between them. CDR3 nucleotide sequence: TGTGCCAGTAGTAAACGCCCCAGTTTCGGGGTTGGCACTGAAGCTTTCTTT. This gives the protein CASSKRPSFGVGTEAFF.

The CDR3 DNA reads as TGTGCCAGCAGTGAGGCATGGTACGAGCAGTACTTC. This translates into CASSEAWYEQYF. This chain joins TRBV2 and TRBJ2-7, with D unclear. CDR3 size: 12 residues. In germline, CDR1 is SNHLY, CDR2 FYNNEI. Between the trimmed V and J ends, which lost 3 bases and 4 bases, there was a span of 7 bases. The full variable domain, rest sourced from reference TRBV2 and TRBJ2-7, is EPEVTQTPSHQVTQMGQEVILRCVPISNHLYFYWYRQILGQKVEFLVSFYNNEISEKSEIFDDQFSVERPDGSNFTLKIRSTKLEDSAMYFCASSEAWYEQYFGPGTRLTVT.

CDR3 protein: CATAGGGQETQYF. CDR3 nucleotide sequence: TGTGCCACCGCCGGGGGCGGCCAAGAGACCCAGTACTTC. V and J are TRBV15 and TRBJ2-5, with D perhaps matching TRBD1 or TRBD2 (6 bases each). Germline CDR1 LNHNV, CDR2 YYDKDF (reference sequence). The length of the CDR3 is 13 residues. The ends were cut back, 8 bases at V and 1 base at J, with 11 bases in the middle.

V usage is TRBV27 and J usage is TRBJ2-3; 7 bases are a match to TRBD2. The CDR3 is made up of 16 amino acids. J was trimmed by 1 base and V by 4 bases; bases with no gene match: 8. Germline CDR1 reads MNHEY; CDR2 reads SMNVEV (reference sequence). The CDR3 sequence: CASSSHQAGGTDTQYF. The CDR3 DNA reads as TGTGCCAGCAGTTCCCATCAGGCGGGAGGCACAGATACGCAGTATTTT.

This chain joins TRBV5-1 and TRBJ2-3; D is uncertain. The CDR3 runs 16 residues. CDR1 SGHRS and CDR2 YFSETQ come from the germline V gene. Trimming removed 7 bases at V and 4 bases at J, with 22 bases between. CDR3 DNA sequence: TGCGCCAGCGTTAGTAGGAGCTCCTCTGGTCCAGATACGCAGTATTTT. Translating gives CASVSRSSSGPDTQYF.

The CDR3 coding sequence is TGTGCCAGCAGCTTTTCAGGGGGAAACACTGAAGCTTTCTTT. This encodes CASSFSGGNTEAFF. This chain uses TRBV7-8 with TRBJ1-1; 7 bases fit TRBD1. Trimming cost V 3 bases and J 2 bases; bases outside gene matches: 3. From germline, CDR1 is SGHVS and CDR2 FQNEAQ. The CDR3 length is 14 residues.

V and J are TRBV4-3 and TRBJ1-1; D not resolved. This CDR3 region has 13 residues. Germline CDR1 LGHNA, CDR2 YSLEER. Trimming cost V 1 base and J 3 bases, with 6 bases left between them. CDR3 coding DNA: TGCGCCAGCAGCCAAGTGTCGTACACTGAAGCTTTCTTT. Amino acids: CASSQVSYTEAFF.

The V gene is TRBV5-1, the J gene TRBJ1-1; D remains unclear. Germline CDR1 reads SGHRS; CDR2 reads YFSETQ. CDR3 length equals 13 residues. Trimming stripped 6 bases from V and 4 bases from J, with 13 bases between. Here the CDR3 reads CASIEELGTEAFF. CDR3 nucleotides: TGCGCCAGCATTGAAGAGTTAGGCACTGAAGCTTTCTTT.

This clone showed up just a few times. The gene calls are TRBV28 and TRBJ2-1, with TRBD2 identical over 13 bases. J lost 8 bases, V lost 10 bases, and 5 bases had no gene match. This CDR3 has 13 residues. The germline V gene has CDR1 MDHEN and CDR2 SYDVKM. The CDR3, as DNA: TGTGCCACCAGGACTAGCGGGAGAGATGAGCAGTTCTTC. Translated: CATRTSGRDEQFF.

The chain couples TRBV11-2 to TRBJ2-1, with D perhaps matching TRBD2 (6 bases). Germline CDR1 and CDR2: SGHAT and FQNNGV. V lost 5 bases and J 3 bases, leaving 14 bases between the germline ends. The CDR3 is made up of 15 amino acids. The CDR3 region is CASSTRGTYYNEQFF. For the CDR3, the DNA is TGTGCCAGCAGCACCCGGGGGACTTACTACAATGAGCAGTTCTTC.

This clone was seen only a few times. The gene calls are TRBV11-2 and TRBJ1-5, with 7 bases that match TRBD1. The CDR3 consists of 18 residues. V was clipped by 8 bases and J by 0 bases; unmatched bases: 16. Looked up from germline, CDR1 is SGHAT and CDR2 is FQNNGV. CDR3 protein: CASGREGQLAYSNQPQHF. CDR3 DNA: TGTGCCAGCGGCCGAGAGGGACAGCTCGCTTATAGCAATCAGCCCCAGCATTTT.

This chain uses TRBV5-1 with TRBJ1-1; D is possibly TRBD1 (5 bases). V was pared by 4 bases and J by 10 bases, with 20 bases between. The CDR3 spans 14 residues. CDR1 is SGHRS and CDR2 is YFSETQ in the germline V gene. The CDR3 nucleotides read TGCGCCAGCAGCCCCGGGGGGGACCTAAAATTAGCTTTCTTT. This encodes CASSPGGDLKLAFF.

V and J are TRBV4-1 and TRBJ2-7; D possibly corresponds to TRBD2 (5 bases). Germline-derived CDR1 and CDR2 are MGHRA and YSYEKL. V shed 3 bases and J shed 5 bases, with 11 bases lying between them. The CDR3 totals 13 residues. The CDR3: CASSHSRGNEQYF. CDR3 DNA: TGCGCCAGCAGCCACTCCCGGGGTAACGAGCAGTACTTC.

J is TRBJ1-2 and V is TRBV5-6; D gene uncertain. Germline V gene sequence: CDR1 SGHDT, CDR2 YYEEEE. The CDR3 has 12 residues. V shed 3 bases and J shed 4 bases, with 7 bases lying between them. The CDR3 coding sequence is TGTGCCAGCAGCTCCGACCCCTATGGCTACACCTTC. This translates into CASSSDPYGYTF.

This chain uses TRBV28 with TRBJ2-7; 7 nucleotides match TRBD1. The V gene's germline CDR1 is MDHEN and CDR2 SYDVKM. With 6 bases clipped from V and 4 bases from J, the junction kept 12 bases outside the gene matches. The CDR3 loop spans 15 amino acids. The CDR3 sequence: CASSSGDSRTYEQYF. In nucleotides, the CDR3 is TGTGCCAGCAGCTCAGGGGACAGTCGCACTTACGAGCAGTACTTC.

This clone showed up just once. The CDR3 bases are TGTGCCAGCGGTGGGGCAGGAGAAAACTATGGCTACACCTTC. It encodes CASGGAGENYGYTF. This chain joins TRBV28 and TRBJ1-2, with TRBD1 as a possible D gene (5 bases). V was shortened by 8 bases and J by 2 bases, with 15 bases between the two germline ends. Germline V CDR1 and CDR2: MDHEN, SYDVKM. The CDR3 runs 14 residues.

This clone has more than one count but fewer than ten. This same CDR3 is encoded by further DNA sequences in the sample. The gene calls are TRBV5-1 and TRBJ2-1; TRBD2 matches 12 bases. The CDR3 covers 17 residues. The trim removed 0 bases at V and 7 bases at J, leaving 8 bases unmatched. Germline CDR1 and CDR2: SGHRS and YFSETQ. As DNA, the CDR3 is TGCGCCAGCAGCTTGGCGGGGCTAGCGGGGGGGCTAAATGAGCAGTTCTTC. Its translation is CASSLAGLAGGLNEQFF.

The chain recombines TRBV12-3 or TRBV12-4 with TRBJ1-1; 7 nucleotides match TRBD1. V dropped 5 bases and J dropped 12; count of bases not matched to a gene: 12. The CDR3 spans 13 residues. CDR3 amino acids: CASSPPVTGTPFF. The CDR3 coding sequence is TGTGCCAGCAGTCCCCCCGTGACAGGGACCCCTTTCTTT.

The genes are TRBV6-5 and TRBJ2-7; 8 bases align to TRBD1. The CDR3 totals 14 residues. V lost 7 bases, J lost 0 bases, and 5 bases stayed unmatched. Germline assignment: CDR1 MNHEY and CDR2 SVGAGI. CDR3 region: CASKRTGGSYEQYF. Written as DNA, the CDR3 is TGTGCCAGCAAGCGTACAGGGGGCTCCTACGAGCAGTACTTC.

The chain joins TRBV7-2 to TRBJ1-2; D call uncertain. The CDR3 contains 16 residues. The V end lost 1 base, the J end lost 5 bases, and 17 bases lay between the germline ends. Germline V gives CDR1 SGHTA, CDR2 FQGNSA. The CDR3 sequence is CASSLGAWSTDYGYTF. CDR3 sequence (DNA): TGTGCCAGCAGCTTAGGGGCCTGGTCTACAGATTATGGCTACACCTTC.

The rearrangement joins TRBV7-9 to TRBJ1-2; D call uncertain. This CDR3 is built from 14 residues. Between the trimmed V and J ends, which lost 1 base and 8 bases, there was a span of 14 bases. The germline V gene encodes CDR1 SEHNR and CDR2 FQNEAQ (reference sequence). The DNA for the CDR3 is TGTGCCAGCAGCTTAGAGGCGGGGATCGGGGGCTACACCTTC. Encoded protein: CASSLEAGIGGYTF.

This chain joins TRBV11-2 and TRBJ1-6; D uncertain. Germline V CDR1 and CDR2: SGHAT, FQNNGV. There are 15 residues in the CDR3. V lost 6 bases and J lost 0, with 9 bases in between. For the CDR3, the DNA is TGTGCCAGCAGAGAAGAACCCTCCTATAATTCACCCCTCCACTTT. Its translation: CASREEPSYNSPLHF.

This rearrangement joins TRBV27 to TRBJ2-7, with 9 bases aligning to TRBD2. CDR1 MNHEY and CDR2 SMNVEV come from the germline V gene (reference sequence). The CDR3 runs to 15 residues. Trimming removed 6 bases from V and 2 bases from J; junction bases left unmatched: 8. CDR3 residues: CASRSEREVTYEQYF. The CDR3 DNA follows: TGTGCCAGCAGAAGCGAGCGGGAGGTAACCTACGAGCAGTACTTC.

This chain joins TRBV6-1 and TRBJ2-5; the match to TRBD1 covers 9 bases. CDR1 and CDR2 (germline): MNHNS, SASEGT. This CDR3 comprises 15 residues. V lost 2 bases, J lost 2 bases, and 3 bases stayed unmatched. CDR3 protein: CASSELDRGQETQYF. The CDR3, as DNA: TGTGCCAGCAGTGAACTGGACAGGGGACAAGAGACCCAGTACTTC.

This clone has just a few counts. The rearrangement links TRBV6-6 to TRBJ1-3; D not certain. CDR1 is MNHNY, CDR2 SVGAGI, per germline (reference sequence). The CDR3 consists of 11 residues. Between the trimmed V and J ends, which lost 6 bases and 11 bases, there was a span of 11 bases. As DNA, the CDR3 is TGTGCCAGCAGGAAGGGTTCATCCATATATTTT. This sequence encodes CASRKGSSIYF.